This passage covers 27 T cell receptor beta chains from one sample sequenced in a study of shared clonotypes between healthy human individuals. Some clones are missing from TCRdb's copy, which holds only in-frame ones; the method was immunoSEQ multiplex PCR. This sample has roughly 2 million clones, with roughly 94% found just once. The sequenced sample consisted of naive CD4+ T cells sorted from blood. Described subset: CD45RA+ positively selected. The receptors shown here come from a man aged 18 to 30 in good health.

The chain has TRBV25-1 and TRBJ2-2; D remains unclear. The V gene lost 3 bases and the J gene lost 4 bases, with 9 bases spanning the gap. CDR3 length: 14 residues. The germline V gene has CDR1 MGHDK and CDR2 SYGVNS. The DNA for the CDR3 is TGTGCCAGCAGTGAGTTGTACAGCACCGGGGAGCTGTTTTTT. As protein: CASSELYSTGELFF.

The V and J genes are TRBV9 and TRBJ2-1; 10 nucleotides align to TRBD2. Germline CDR1 and CDR2: SGDLS and YYNGEE. This CDR3 region has 18 residues. V shed 0 bases, J shed 3 bases, and the junction held 9 bases outside the gene matches. CDR3 DNA sequence: TGTGCCAGCAGCGTAGGGAGGCTAGCGGGAGATTACTACAATGAGCAGTTCTTC. Translating it yields CASSVGRLAGDYYNEQFF.

The chain is built from TRBV5-1 and TRBJ2-3, with no clear D. The V end was cut by 5 bases, the J end by 0 bases, with 4 bases between. CDR1 and CDR2 from the germline V gene are SGHRS and YFSETQ. This CDR3 has 12 amino acids. The CDR3 coding sequence is TGCGCCAGCAGGTCCAGCACAGATACGCAGTATTTT. Protein product: CASRSSTDTQYF. Filled out from reference TRBV5-1 and TRBJ2-3, the complete variable domain reads KAGVTQTPRYLIKTRGQQVTLSCSPISGHRSVSWYQQTPGQGLQFLFEYFSETQRNKGNFPGRFSGRQFSNSRSEMNVSTLELGDSALYLCASRSSTDTQYFGPGTRLTVL.

The chain links TRBV6-5 to TRBJ1-6; 8 nucleotides match TRBD1. This CDR3 contains 14 residues. J was trimmed by 7 bases and V by 2 bases; bases with no gene match: 1. The germline V gene has CDR1 MNHEY and CDR2 SVGAGI. In nucleotides, the CDR3 is TGTGCCAGCAGTTACCGACAGGGGAATTCACCCCTCCACTTT. Amino acids: CASSYRQGNSPLHF.

The rearrangement links TRBV5-1 to TRBJ2-3; 11 nucleotides match TRBD2. V gave up 1 base and J gave up 2 bases; unmatched junction bases: 6. Germline V gives CDR1 SGHRS, CDR2 YFSETQ. The CDR3 contains 17 residues. CDR3 nucleotide sequence: TGCGCCAGCAGCTTGAGGGCTAGCGGGGGGCCCACAGATACGCAGTATTTT. This translates into CASSLRASGGPTDTQYF.

This clone was found many times. The V call is TRBV6-4, the J call TRBJ1-4; no clear D. The CDR3 contains 15 residues. The germline V gene has CDR1 MRHNA and CDR2 SNTAGT. V gave up 4 bases and J gave up 2 bases, with 11 bases separating them. Written as DNA, the CDR3 is TGTGCCAGCAGTGCACAGCACGGGACTAATGAAAAACTGTTTTTT. It specifies CASSAQHGTNEKLFF.

The chain has TRBV7-8 and TRBJ2-2; TRBD2 aligns across 8 bases. This CDR3 contains 16 residues. The V and J ends lost 4 bases and 6 bases, in that order; junction bases with no gene match: 10. The V gene's germline CDR1 is SGHVS and CDR2 FQNEAQ. In DNA, the CDR3 is TGTGCCAGCAGCTCCCGTAGCGGGATGGTACCCGGGGAGCTGTTTTTT. The encoded protein is CASSSRSGMVPGELFF.

This clone appeared a few times. The V and J genes are TRBV20-1 and TRBJ1-1; unclear D gene. The CDR3 is made up of 11 amino acids. Germline V gene sequence: CDR1 DFQATT, CDR2 SNEGSKA (reference sequence). Trimming left V 6 bases short and J 0 bases short, with 5 bases between. The CDR3 nucleotides are TGCAGTGCCTGGGTGAACACTGAAGCTTTCTTT. This translates into CSAWVNTEAFF.

The genes are TRBV19 and TRBJ2-7, with a weak D call TRBD2 (6 bases). Germline V lookup: CDR1 LNHDA, CDR2 SQIVND (reference sequence). The CDR3 runs 18 residues. V was cut by 3 bases and J by 4 bases, with 25 bases left in between. This CDR3 is CASSIQFWRDEGMYEQYF. For the CDR3, the DNA is TGTGCCAGTAGTATCCAATTCTGGAGGGACGAAGGGATGTACGAGCAGTACTTC.

The chain joins TRBV28 to TRBJ2-3, with D perhaps assigned TRBD1 or TRBD2 (5 bases each). CDR3 size: 15 residues. The V end was cut by 0 bases, the J end by 4 bases, with 11 bases between. CDR1 is MDHEN and CDR2 is SYDVKM in the germline V gene. CDR3 DNA sequence: TGTGCCAGCAGTTTATGGGGGGTTAGTGCAGATACGCAGTATTTT. Its protein is CASSLWGVSADTQYF.

This chain links TRBV5-1 with TRBJ1-2, with TRBD1 identical over 11 bases. This CDR3 comprises 15 residues. CDR1 and CDR2 (germline): SGHRS, YFSETQ. The V and J ends lost 0 bases and 6 bases, in that order; junction bases with no gene match: 4. The CDR3 DNA sequence: TGCGCCAGCAGCTTGGGGACAGGGGGCGCGAATGGCTACACCTTC. It is translated as CASSLGTGGANGYTF.

The chain has TRBV28 and TRBJ1-4; 7 bases map to TRBD1. In germline, CDR1 is MDHEN, CDR2 SYDVKM. The CDR3 has 15 amino acids. V was clipped by 4 bases and J by 4 bases; unmatched bases: 6. The DNA for the CDR3 is TGTGCCAGCAGTTCTACAGGGGTGGTTAATGAAAAACTGTTTTTT. Translation gives CASSSTGVVNEKLFF.

The gene calls are TRBV11-2 and TRBJ1-1; 8 bases line up with TRBD1. The CDR3 is 14 residues long. J lost 7 bases, V lost 3 bases, and 7 bases had no gene match. Germline loops: CDR1 SGHAT, CDR2 FQNNGV. CDR3 nucleotides: TGTGCCAGCAGCTTGGACAGGGTGGGGAATGAAGCTTTCTTT. Protein product: CASSLDRVGNEAFF. Looking up the rest from reference TRBV11-2 and TRBJ1-1 gives the full variable domain: EAGVAQSPRYKIIEKRQSVAFWCNPISGHATLYWYQQILGQGPKLLIQFQNNGVVDDSQLPKDRFSAERLKGVDSTLKIQPAKLEDSAVYLCASSLDRVGNEAFFGQGTRLTVV.

The chain has TRBV28 and TRBJ2-7; TRBD1 agrees at 7 bases. Germline V lookup: CDR1 MDHEN, CDR2 SYDVKM. V shed 6 bases and J 3 bases; nucleotides not matched to a gene: 11. CDR3 length equals 15 residues. CDR3 in amino acids: CASRQGQEPNYEQYF. For the CDR3, the DNA is TGTGCCAGCAGGCAAGGACAGGAGCCGAACTACGAGCAGTACTTC.

The chain couples TRBV4-1 to TRBJ1-2; 7 bases match TRBD1. The CDR3 is made up of 18 amino acids. Germline CDR1 and CDR2: MGHRA and YSYEKL. V was clipped by 1 base and J by 4 bases; unmatched bases: 15. In DNA form, the CDR3 reads TGCGCCAGCAGCCAAGGAAATCTAAGGGGGCGGGTTCCCTATGGCTACACCTTC. Its protein is CASSQGNLRGRVPYGYTF.

This chain uses TRBV7-8 with TRBJ1-4, with 9 nucleotides matching TRBD1. The CDR3 extends over 15 amino acids. Germline V gene sequence: CDR1 SGHVS, CDR2 FQNEAQ. Losses at the gene ends were 5 bases for V and 7 bases for J; bases not matched to a gene: 8. CDR3 sequence: CASSPAGQGSEKLFF. Here the CDR3 DNA reads TGTGCCAGCAGCCCCGCGGGACAGGGTAGTGAAAAACTGTTTTTT.

The V and J genes are TRBV30 and TRBJ2-1, with TRBD2 matching 15 bases. With V trimmed by 1 base and J by 8 bases, 3 bases remained unmatched. The CDR3 has 15 amino acids. CDR1 and CDR2 from the germline V gene are GTSNPN and SVGIG (reference sequence). The CDR3 DNA sequence: TGTGCCTGGAGTGGGACTAGCGGGAGGGGCTATGAGCAGTTCTTC. This codes for CAWSGTSGRGYEQFF. The variable domain in full, with the rest retrieved from reference TRBV30 and TRBJ2-1, is SQTIHQWPATLVQPVGSPLSLECTVEGTSNPNLYWYRQAAGRGLQLLFYSVGIGQISSEVPQNLSASRPQDRQFILSSKKLLLSDSGFYLCAWSGTSGRGYEQFFGPGTRLTVL.

This rearrangement joins TRBV6-5 to TRBJ2-7; 10 nucleotides align to TRBD1. The ends lost 11 bases at V and 5 bases at J; junction bases unmatched: 9. CDR1 MNHEY and CDR2 SVGAGI come from the germline V gene. This CDR3 comprises 13 residues. CDR3: CASCRTGGNEQYF. As DNA, the CDR3 is TGTGCCTCTTGCCGGACAGGGGGTAACGAGCAGTACTTC.

The chain uses TRBV6-5 and TRBJ2-7, with D perhaps matching TRBD1 or TRBD2 (5 bases each). Germline CDR1 MNHEY, CDR2 SVGAGI. The V gene lost 6 bases and the J gene lost 7 bases, with 10 bases spanning the gap. The CDR3 loop spans 11 amino acids. CDR3 in amino acids: CASSRDQEQYF. The CDR3, as DNA: TGTGCCAGCAGCCGGGACCAAGAGCAGTACTTC.

The rearrangement uses TRBV10-3 and TRBJ1-6; D remains unclear. CDR3 length: 14 residues. V shed 6 bases and J shed 7 bases, with 13 bases lying between them. Looked up from germline, CDR1 is ENHRY and CDR2 is SYGVKD. DNA for the CDR3: TGTGCCATCAGCGAAGGACCGAGGAATTCACCCCTCCACTTT. It translates to CAISEGPRNSPLHF.

Turning to this clone: The same CDR3 is also encoded by other DNA sequences in this sample. CDR3 region: CASSGDNSYEQYF. The CDR3 bases are TGCGCCAGCAGCGGGGATAACTCCTACGAGCAGTACTTC. The chain combines TRBV5-1 with TRBJ2-7; no clear D gene. There are 13 residues in the CDR3. CDR1 and CDR2 from the germline V gene are SGHRS and YFSETQ. Trimming left V 4 bases short and J 0 bases short, with 8 bases between.

The chain uses TRBV7-2 and TRBJ2-7; 8 positions agree with TRBD2. The CDR3 is made up of 16 amino acids. Trimming at V came to 1 base and at J to 4 bases, leaving 9 bases not matched to a gene. Germline CDR1 and CDR2: SGHTA and FQGNSA. The CDR3 region is CASSLGPSGSIYEQYF. The CDR3 nucleotides are TGTGCCAGCAGCTTAGGTCCTAGCGGGTCGATATACGAGCAGTACTTC.

V usage is TRBV2 and J usage is TRBJ2-1, with 12 bases lining up with TRBD2. V trimming: 6 bases; J trimming: 5 bases; junction bases outside the gene matches: 2. The CDR3 extends over 14 amino acids. Germline V gene sequence: CDR1 SNHLY, CDR2 FYNNEI. The CDR3 reads CASRTSGGNNEQFF. CDR3 DNA: TGTGCCAGCAGGACTAGCGGGGGCAACAATGAGCAGTTCTTC.

The chain carries TRBV6-1 and TRBJ2-3, with 10 bases that match TRBD1. Trimming removed 4 bases from V and 6 bases from J; junction bases left unmatched: 4. This CDR3 region has 14 residues. The germline CDR1 and CDR2 sequences are MNHNS and SASEGT. The CDR3 coding sequence is TGTGCCAGCAGTGGACAGGGGGCGCGGGATACGCAGTATTTT. It yields the protein CASSGQGARDTQYF.

The chain recombines TRBV7-2 with TRBJ2-7; 12 nucleotides agree with TRBD2. CDR1 and CDR2 from the germline V gene are SGHTA and FQGNSA. The CDR3 is 16 amino acids. Trimming removed 5 bases from V and 6 bases from J; junction bases left unmatched: 11. DNA for the CDR3: TGTGCCAGCAGCAAAGGCCTAGCGGGAGGGAACATCGAGCAGTACTTC. This sequence encodes CASSKGLAGGNIEQYF.

The V call is TRBV5-1, the J call TRBJ2-2; D call uncertain. The V end was cut by 0 bases, the J end by 2 bases, with 8 bases between. The CDR3 length is 15 residues. Germline values: CDR1 SGHRS, CDR2 YFSETQ. CDR3 protein: CASSLDSINTGELFF. CDR3 nucleotide sequence: TGCGCCAGCAGCTTGGACTCCATAAACACCGGGGAGCTGTTTTTT.

The CDR3: CASSFAGDGYTF. CDR3 DNA: TGCGCCAGCAGCTTTGCAGGGGATGGCTACACCTTC. The rearrangement links TRBV5-1 to TRBJ1-2, with D possibly matching TRBD1 (6 bases). V lost 2 bases, J lost 6 bases, and 8 bases lay in between. Germline V gene sequence: CDR1 SGHRS, CDR2 YFSETQ. This CDR3 has 12 residues.